These T cell receptor beta chains were read from a single sample in a study of T cell changes during pregnancy in multiple sclerosis. The data were produced by immunoSEQ multiplex PCR, yet TCRdb's version contains in-frame clones alone and is incomplete. Of over 70,000 clones listed, around 92% are singletons. This sample comprised peripheral blood, obtained in the third trimester of pregnancy. The receptors were gathered from a female donor with multiple sclerosis, enrolled in a pregnancy study. Both conserved end residues are part of each CDR3. The order of the fields is CDR3 DNA, CDR3 protein, D gene, J gene, clone size, V gene. D genes are given only for firm matches. Some rows mark clone size as missing; the rest say once, few, many or name a class of expanded clone.

TGTGCCAGCAGTTTGTTAGGCAATCAGCCCCAGCATTTT	CASSLLGNQPQHF	.	TRBJ1-5	.	TRBV28
TGTGCCAGCAGTGGGGACAGGGTGGTGGGTCAGCCCCAGCATTTT	CASSGDRVVGQPQHF	TRBD1	TRBJ1-5	.	TRBV28
TGTGCCAGCAGCAGACCACGACAGGGAGGCGAAAAACTGTTTTTT	CASSRPRQGGEKLFF	TRBD1	TRBJ1-4	.	TRBV28
TGTGCCAGCAGCTCCTACCCGAGCTCCTACAATGAGCAGTTCTTC	CASSSYPSSYNEQFF	.	TRBJ2-1	.	TRBV7-2
TGTGCCAGCAGGTTACGAGGTGAGCAGTACTTC	CASRLRGEQYF	.	TRBJ2-7	once	TRBV2
TGTGCCAGCAGCCAGGGGGTGTCCTACGAGCAGTACTTC	CASSQGVSYEQYF	TRBD1	TRBJ2-7	.	TRBV5-6
TGTGCCAGCAGTGACTCGAGTGAAGCTTTCTTT	CASSDSSEAFF	.	TRBJ1-1	few	TRBV6-4
TGTGCCAGCAGCTTGTCGTACACTGAAGCTTTCTTT	CASSLSYTEAFF	.	TRBJ1-1	once	TRBV5-8
TGTGCCAGCAGCCACCCCGGGACACCCTACGAGCAGTACTTC	CASSHPGTPYEQYF	.	TRBJ2-7	.	TRBV4-2
TGTGCCAGCAGTTCGGACAGGGGGTCTGGCTACACCTTC	CASSSDRGSGYTF	TRBD1	TRBJ1-2	.	TRBV27
TGTGCCAGCAGCCAAGACCCAGGGGGCTGGAACTATGGCTACACCTTC	CASSQDPGGWNYGYTF	TRBD1	TRBJ1-2	.	TRBV4-2
TGTGCCAGCATAACAGGGGGCGCGGACACTGAAGCTTTCTTT	CASITGGADTEAFF	TRBD1	TRBJ1-1	once	TRBV2
TGCAGCGTTGAAGATGAAGAACAGGGGGAAAACATTCAGTACTTC	CSVEDEEQGENIQYF	TRBD1	TRBJ2-4	.	TRBV29-1
TGTGCCAGCAGCTTACAGAGCTCCTACGAGCAGTACTTC	CASSLQSSYEQYF	.	TRBJ2-7	.	TRBV5-4
TGCAGCGTTGCCCGTCCCGAGGCAGATACGCAGTATTTT	CSVARPEADTQYF	.	TRBJ2-3	.	TRBV29-1
TGTGCCAGGGGGGGATTAATGAACACTGAAGCTTTCTTT	CARGGLMNTEAFF	.	TRBJ1-1	.	TRBV28
TGTGCCAGCAGCTTAGGGCAGGAGCTGTTTTTT	CASSLGQELFF	.	TRBJ2-2	few	TRBV7-9
TGTGCCAGCAGCTATGGAGGGGAATACTATGGCTACACCTTC	CASSYGGEYYGYTF	.	TRBJ1-2	.	TRBV7-8
TGTGCCAGCAGACGCGGAGCAAGCGGTGAGCAGTACTTC	CASRRGASGEQYF	.	TRBJ2-7	.	TRBV7-9
TGTGCCAGTAGTTCCCTAGCGGGGAGCAATGAGCAGTTCTTC	CASSSLAGSNEQFF	TRBD2	TRBJ2-1	.	TRBV19
TGCAGCGTTGGGACACCCGAAGCTTTCTTT	CSVGTPEAFF	.	TRBJ1-1	.	TRBV29-1
TGCGCCAGCAGCTTGCGCAGAACTACGAACACCGGGGAGCTGTTTTTT	CASSLRRTTNTGELFF	.	TRBJ2-2	once	TRBV5-1
TGTGCCAGCAGCTTATTTGCAGGACAGGGCTCTGGAAACACCATATATTTT	CASSLFAGQGSGNTIYF	TRBD1	TRBJ1-3	.	TRBV11-2
TGTGCCAGCAGCTTGGGGGACAGGGTCTACGAGCAGTACTTC	CASSLGDRVYEQYF	TRBD1	TRBJ2-7	.	TRBV7-8
TGTGCCAGCAGCTTAGCGCGACAGGGAAACTACGAGCAGTACTTC	CASSLARQGNYEQYF	TRBD1	TRBJ2-7	.	TRBV7-9
TGTGCCACCCGACAGGGAAATCAGCCCCAGCATTTT	CATRQGNQPQHF	TRBD1	TRBJ1-5	.	TRBV27
TGTAATGTTCTGCGGGAGACCTACGAGCAGTACTTC	CNVLRETYEQYF	.	TRBJ2-7	.	TRBV21-1
TGTGCCAGCGGCCCTAGCGGGAGGGGTGAGCAGTTCTTC	CASGPSGRGEQFF	TRBD2	TRBJ2-1	.	TRBV6-1
TGCAGCGTGCAGGGGGCGAGATACGAGCAGTACTTC	CSVQGARYEQYF	TRBD1	TRBJ2-7	once	TRBV29-1
TGTGCCAGCAGCTTGACAGGGAAATCGAAGACCCAGTACTTC	CASSLTGKSKTQYF	TRBD1	TRBJ2-5	.	TRBV7-2
TGTGCCAGCAGTAGGACTGGCGGGATAGGGTCGAGCACCGGGGAGCTGTTTTTT	CASSRTGGIGSSTGELFF	.	TRBJ2-2	.	TRBV28
TGTGCCAGCACCAACAGGCCCTCTGGCTACACCTTC	CASTNRPSGYTF	.	TRBJ1-2	.	TRBV6-6
TGCGCCAGCAGCTTGACCGGCGGGACAGGGCTCCGCTACACCTTC	CASSLTGGTGLRYTF	TRBD1	TRBJ1-2	.	TRBV5-1
TGTGCCAGCAGGGAATGGGACAGTGAAGCTTTCTTT	CASREWDSEAFF	TRBD1	TRBJ1-1	.	TRBV6-5
TGTGCCAGCAGGCAGCCGGGAAGATCTTCCCTCAATGAGCAGTTCTTC	CASRQPGRSSLNEQFF	.	TRBJ2-1	once	TRBV11-2
TGTGCCAGCAGTACCCCGGGACAGGGGGCGTACGGCTACACCTTC	CASSTPGQGAYGYTF	TRBD1	TRBJ1-2	.	TRBV6-6
TGTGCCAGCGGACGCGGGAGTTCGGGCGAGCAGTACTTC	CASGRGSSGEQYF	TRBD2	TRBJ2-7	.	TRBV25-1
TGTGCCAGCAGCGTAGGTTATGGGGCAGGGGGCGTTAGAGGGAACACTGAAGCTTTCTTT	CASSVGYGAGGVRGNTEAFF	TRBD1	TRBJ1-1	.	TRBV9
TGTGCCAGTATCAGAGCTAGCGGGACCCCCGGCACCGGGGAGCTGTTTTTT	CASIRASGTPGTGELFF	TRBD2	TRBJ2-2	.	TRBV19
TGTGCCAGCACCTTACTAGCGGCCAAAGAGACCCAGTACTTC	CASTLLAAKETQYF	TRBD2	TRBJ2-5	.	TRBV13
TGTGCCAGCAGCCAAGCGCAACTTGTCACAGATACGCAGTATTTT	CASSQAQLVTDTQYF	.	TRBJ2-3	.	TRBV14
TGTGCCAGCAGTCCCCGGGGGGTGGGGGCAACTAACTATGGCTACACCTTC	CASSPRGVGATNYGYTF	.	TRBJ1-2	.	TRBV27
TGTGCCAGCAGCCACTACTACGAGCAGTACTTC	CASSHYYEQYF	.	TRBJ2-7	.	TRBV14
TGTGCCACCAGCAGCCAACTAGCGGATACGCAGTATTTT	CATSSQLADTQYF	TRBD2	TRBJ2-3	.	TRBV15
TGTGCCATCAGTGACGGGGTTGGGGAAAAACTGTTTTTT	CAISDGVGEKLFF	.	TRBJ1-4	.	TRBV10-3
TGTGCCAGCTCACCAGCCCGGGGAAACACCATATATTTT	CASSPARGNTIYF	.	TRBJ1-3	.	TRBV18
TGTGCCAGCAGCCTTACCGGGGGATGGAATGAAAAACTGTTTTTT	CASSLTGGWNEKLFF	.	TRBJ1-4	.	TRBV14
TGTGCCAGTCTCCCGAATAGCGGCAAAGCTCAAGAGACCCAGTACTTC	CASLPNSGKAQETQYF	.	TRBJ2-5	.	TRBV6-6
TGTGCCAGCAGCAAAGCCGGGGGTGGACTAGCGGGAGGGTACAATGAGCAGTTCTTC	CASSKAGGGLAGGYNEQFF	.	TRBJ2-1	.	TRBV21-1
TGTGCCAGCAGTCGGGGACAGGCGAACACCGGGGAGCTGTTTTTT	CASSRGQANTGELFF	TRBD1	TRBJ2-2	.	TRBV6-6
TGTGCCAGCAGCTACTCAGGTTACGAGCAGTACTTC	CASSYSGYEQYF	.	TRBJ2-7	.	TRBV7-9
TGTGCCACCCTCTCCGGGGTCCGGGAGCTGTTTTTT	CATLSGVRELFF	.	TRBJ2-2	.	TRBV19
TGTGCCAGCAGCTCCACAGGCCCCTCTGGAAACACCATATATTTT	CASSSTGPSGNTIYF	.	TRBJ1-3	.	TRBV5-6
TGTGCCAGCAGCCAGGGGACATATGAAGCTTTCTTT	CASSQGTYEAFF	.	TRBJ1-1	.	TRBV7-9
TGTGCCAGCAGGAGAGGCTCCTACAATGAGCAGTTCTTC	CASRRGSYNEQFF	.	TRBJ2-1	.	TRBV6-6